This T cell receptor beta chain came from a study of T cell repertoires in cytomegalovirus infection. One entry per CDR3 protein, called by TCRdb with MiXCR from the reads. The table includes approximately 550,000 distinct CDR3 sequences, approximately 15% detected once. The length of the CDR3 is 15 residues. Germline assignment: CDR1 SQVTM and CDR2 ANQGSEA. V dropped 7 bases and J dropped 1 base, with 17 bases sitting between them. V usage is TRBV29-1 and J usage is TRBJ2-1; a weak D match, TRBD2 (5 bases). The receptor was isolated from a human donor in good health (CMV status not recorded). Some clones in this sample may be carry-over from other donors' samples. The specimen sequenced was CD8+ T cells from PBMCs. The CDR3 is CSARRRGRSYNEQFF. Here the CDR3 DNA reads TGCAGCGCCCGAAGACGGGGTCGATCCTACAATGAGCAGTTCTTC.